One and the same sample provided the 32 T cell receptor beta chains below, sequenced in a study of shared clonotypes between healthy human individuals. Assay: immunoSEQ multiplex PCR; the TCRdb copy retains only in-frame clones and omits some. The sample yields roughly 2 million clones, over 85% seen once. Selected positively for CCR7 and CD45RO-negative, naive CD8 cells excluded terminally differentiated effector memory CD45RA+ cells. Sequenced material: naive CD8+ T cells sorted from blood. The origin of the receptors is a man between 18 and 35 years old in good health.

The chain employs TRBV27 and TRBJ2-7, with D unclear. The germline V gene encodes CDR1 MNHEY and CDR2 SMNVEV (reference sequence). The CDR3 length is 12 residues. The germline V and J ends were trimmed by 8 bases and 3 bases, with 11 bases remaining between them. CDR3 residues: CASGSDDYEQYF. The CDR3 nucleotides are TGTGCCAGCGGCTCTGACGACTACGAGCAGTACTTC.

The V call is TRBV6-6, the J call TRBJ1-2, with 7 positions matching TRBD1. After removal of 10 bases from V and 2 bases from J, the junction contained 13 bases not matched to a gene. The V gene's germline CDR1 is MNHNY and CDR2 SVGAGI (reference sequence). The CDR3 sequence is 15 residues long. The CDR3 is CATLLQGTPNYGYTF. DNA for the CDR3: TGTGCCACTTTACTACAGGGGACCCCGAACTATGGCTACACCTTC.

The V call is TRBV6-5, the J call TRBJ2-7; D not certain. CDR3 length: 13 amino acids. CDR1 is MNHEY, CDR2 SVGAGI, per germline. V lost 2 bases, J lost 3 bases, and 8 bases lay in between. CDR3: CASSYTWNYEQYF. CDR3 DNA sequence: TGTGCCAGCAGTTACACATGGAACTACGAGCAGTACTTC.

This chain joins TRBV11-1 and TRBJ2-7; 7 bases line up with TRBD1. The germline V gene encodes CDR1 SGHAT and CDR2 FQDESV (reference sequence). With V trimmed by 1 base and J by 2 bases, 5 bases remained unmatched. This CDR3 is 15 amino acids long. DNA of the CDR3: TGTGCCAGCAGCTTAGGGAGAACAGGGGCCTACGAGCAGTACTTC. As protein: CASSLGRTGAYEQYF.

This chain joins TRBV15 and TRBJ2-3, with D perhaps TRBD2 (5 bases). V was trimmed by 5 bases and J by 6 bases, leaving 18 bases between them. The CDR3 runs to 15 residues. Germline values: CDR1 LNHNV, CDR2 YYDKDF (reference sequence). CDR3 bases: TGTGCCACCAGCGCCGGGATCCCATCAACCGATACGCAGTATTTT. Its translation: CATSAGIPSTDTQYF.

This clone showed up just once. CDR3: CASNPHGWGGEKLFF. The CDR3 DNA sequence: TGTGCCAGCAATCCCCACGGGTGGGGTGGGGAAAAACTGTTTTTT. The J gene is TRBJ1-4, the V gene TRBV27; no clear D. V was shortened by 7 bases and J by 8 bases, with 20 bases between the two germline ends. The CDR3 consists of 15 residues. CDR1 and CDR2 from the germline V gene are MNHEY and SMNVEV (reference sequence).

This sequence joins TRBV13 and TRBJ2-7, with TRBD1 matching 10 bases. Germline CDR1 reads PRHDT; CDR2 reads FYEKMQ (reference sequence). V gave up 4 bases and J gave up 3 bases; unmatched junction bases: 6. The CDR3 runs to 15 residues. CDR3 protein: CASSSTGTGVYEQYF. In nucleotides, the CDR3 is TGTGCCAGCAGCTCGACCGGGACAGGGGTCTACGAGCAGTACTTC.

The chain recombines TRBV4-3 with TRBJ2-5; 10 bases align to TRBD2. The V segment lost 1 base and the J segment 5 bases; nucleotides outside the gene matches: 10. This CDR3 spans 17 amino acids. Germline V lookup: CDR1 LGHNA, CDR2 YSLEER. The CDR3 region has the DNA TGCGCCAGCAGCCAAGGGCTGCAGCGGGAGGGCCGGGAGACCCAGTACTTC. Protein: CASSQGLQREGRETQYF.

Details on this clone: The sample has other DNA sequences that encode this CDR3 too. The V gene is TRBV27, the J gene TRBJ2-7; 10 bases agree with TRBD1. This CDR3 region has 13 residues. Germline trimming cut 4 bases from V and 3 bases from J; bases unmatched to any gene: 0. From germline, CDR1 is MNHEY and CDR2 SMNVEV (reference sequence). CDR3 sequence: CASSWDRGYEQYF. The CDR3 bases are TGTGCCAGCAGTTGGGACAGGGGCTACGAGCAGTACTTC.

V usage is TRBV6-5 and J usage is TRBJ2-1; TRBD2 agrees at 9 bases. V trimming: 0 bases; J trimming: 9 bases; junction bases outside the gene matches: 3. This CDR3 spans 14 amino acids. Germline CDR1 MNHEY, CDR2 SVGAGI. The CDR3 nucleotides read TGTGCCAGCAGTTACTCCCTAGCGGGAACTGAGCAGTTCTTC. As protein: CASSYSLAGTEQFF.

V usage is TRBV11-3 and J usage is TRBJ2-7; 15 nucleotides agree with TRBD2. Per germline, CDR1 SGHNT and CDR2 YENEEA. This CDR3 is built from 16 residues. The V gene end was trimmed by 4 bases and the J gene end by 8 bases; junction bases not matched to a gene: 9. DNA for the CDR3: TGTGCCAGCAGCTCGGGACTAGCGGGAGGACCTATTCAGCAGTACTTC. Translating it yields CASSSGLAGGPIQQYF.

The chain couples TRBV6-1 to TRBJ2-7; 8 bases fit TRBD2. CDR3 length equals 15 residues. Germline V gives CDR1 MNHNS, CDR2 SASEGT. Trimming cost V 5 bases and J 6 bases; bases outside gene matches: 12. The CDR3 spells CASSSPGGQYSEQYF. The DNA for the CDR3 is TGTGCCAGCAGTAGTCCGGGAGGGCAATATTCCGAGCAGTACTTC.

The chain links TRBV5-6 to TRBJ2-7; no reliable D call. This CDR3 is 14 amino acids long. V lost 0 bases to trimming and J lost 4 bases, with 11 bases between them. Germline V gives CDR1 SGHDT, CDR2 YYEEEE. Written as DNA, the CDR3 is TGTGCCAGCAGCTTGGGGGGAATTGGGTACGAGCAGTACTTC. Translating gives CASSLGGIGYEQYF.

The table lists this clone with a count of one. The V call is TRBV5-6, the J call TRBJ1-6, with 9 bases matching TRBD1. V lost 4 bases, J lost 8 bases, and 7 bases stayed unmatched. This CDR3 comprises 15 residues. Germline CDR1 SGHDT, CDR2 YYEEEE. This chain's CDR3 is CASSPIRTGDSPLHF. In DNA form, the CDR3 reads TGTGCCAGCAGCCCGATCCGGACAGGGGATTCACCCCTCCACTTT.

The chain is built from TRBV10-3 and TRBJ2-3; TRBD2 agrees at 10 bases. Per germline, CDR1 ENHRY and CDR2 SYGVKD. Germline trimming cut 7 bases from V and 4 bases from J; bases unmatched to any gene: 5. The CDR3 totals 14 residues. The CDR3: CAIKGLAGADTQYF. CDR3 bases: TGTGCCATCAAGGGGCTAGCGGGAGCAGATACGCAGTATTTT.

This rearrangement joins TRBV30 to TRBJ2-1; 7 positions match TRBD1. CDR3 size: 12 residues. Germline CDR1 GTSNPN, CDR2 SVGIG (reference sequence). Germline trimming cut 2 bases from V and 10 bases from J; bases unmatched to any gene: 5. The DNA for the CDR3 is TGTGCCTGGAGTCTGACAGGGTTAGAGCAGTTCTTC. Translated, it gives CAWSLTGLEQFF. The variable domain in full, completed from reference TRBV30 and TRBJ2-1, reads SQTIHQWPATLVQPVGSPLSLECTVEGTSNPNLYWYRQAAGRGLQLLFYSVGIGQISSEVPQNLSASRPQDRQFILSSKKLLLSDSGFYLCAWSLTGLEQFFGPGTRLTVL.

The chain combines TRBV27 with TRBJ2-7; D is unclear. Trimming shortened V by 8 bases and J by 4 bases, and 12 bases separated the two germline ends. CDR3 length: 12 residues. CDR1 and CDR2 from the germline V gene are MNHEY and SMNVEV (reference sequence). CDR3 DNA: TGTGCCAGCGGAGTCGACGGTTACGAGCAGTACTTC. Amino acid sequence: CASGVDGYEQYF.

For the CDR3, the DNA is TGTGCCAGCAGCAACGTTTACGACGAGCAGTACTTC. This gives the protein CASSNVYDEQYF. This rearrangement joins TRBV4-2 to TRBJ2-7; no clear D gene. V was cut by 5 bases and J by 5 bases, with 10 bases left in between. CDR1 and CDR2 (germline): LGHNA, YNFKEQ. CDR3 length: 12 amino acids.

The J gene is TRBJ2-1, the V gene TRBV5-4; weak D call: TRBD1 (6 bases). Trimming removed 2 bases from V and 5 bases from J, with 11 bases in between. This CDR3 comprises 14 residues. CDR1 and CDR2 from the germline V gene are SGHNT and YYREEE (reference sequence). The CDR3 reads CASSFRGGNNEQFF. DNA of the CDR3: TGTGCCAGCAGCTTCAGGGGTGGTAACAATGAGCAGTTCTTC.

V and J are TRBV6-5 and TRBJ1-4, with no clear D. The CDR3 spans 14 residues. Germline V gene data show CDR1 as MNHEY and CDR2 as SVGAGI. V lost 8 bases and J lost 0, with 10 bases in between. The CDR3 reads CASRSIATNEKLFF. CDR3 coding DNA: TGTGCCAGCCGGAGTATCGCAACTAATGAAAAACTGTTTTTT.

The V call is TRBV4-1, the J call TRBJ2-7; D is perhaps TRBD2 (6 bases). Trimming left V 0 bases short and J 1 base short, with 13 bases between. Germline V gene data show CDR1 as MGHRA and CDR2 as YSYEKL. This CDR3 comprises 16 residues. The CDR3 here is CASSQELGTLSYEQYF. CDR3 bases: TGCGCCAGCAGCCAAGAATTGGGGACTCTATCCTACGAGCAGTACTTC.

Worth noting for this clone: Other DNA sequences within the sample encode an identical CDR3. This chain links TRBV11-2 with TRBJ2-2, with D perhaps TRBD1 or TRBD2 (5 bases each). The CDR3 loop spans 12 amino acids. V lost 6 bases and J lost 5, with 7 bases in between. CDR1 is SGHAT and CDR2 is FQNNGV in the germline V gene. Written as DNA, the CDR3 is TGTGCCAGCAGTTGGGGGACCGGGGAGCTGTTTTTT. This translates into CASSWGTGELFF.

The rearrangement uses TRBV12-5 and TRBJ2-5; 10 positions match TRBD2. Germline trimming cut 7 bases from V and 4 bases from J; bases unmatched to any gene: 3. The CDR3 is 13 residues long. CDR1 and CDR2 from the germline V gene are LGHNT and FRNRAP. CDR3 region: CASAWTSGETQYF. For the CDR3, the DNA is TGTGCTAGTGCATGGACTAGCGGAGAGACCCAGTACTTC.

This chain connects TRBV1 to TRBJ2-7; the DNA was not compared with TRBD2, the D call given in the table. TRBV1 is annotated as a pseudogene. The CDR3 extends over 17 amino acids. The CDR3 bases are TGCACCAGCAGCCAAGATAGTAGCGGGAGAATCCCCAACGAGCAGTACTTC. It is translated as CTSSQDSSGRIPNEQYF.

The CDR3 is CASSSYRTGPNEKLFF. CDR3 nucleotide sequence: TGTGCCAGCAGCTCGTATCGGACAGGACCAAATGAAAAACTGTTTTTT. The genes are TRBV28 and TRBJ1-4; 7 positions match TRBD1. Trimming at V came to 6 bases and at J to 5 bases, leaving 12 bases not matched to a gene. The germline V gene encodes CDR1 MDHEN and CDR2 SYDVKM. The CDR3 sequence is 16 residues long.

The rearrangement links TRBV29-1 to TRBJ1-2; D ambiguous. Germline values: CDR1 SQVTM, CDR2 ANQGSEA. CDR3 length: 14 residues. V gave up 2 bases and J gave up 8 bases, with 18 bases separating them. As DNA, the CDR3 is TGCAGCGTTGAATCCGGGTCACTTAAAGAAGGCTACACCTTC. It encodes CSVESGSLKEGYTF.

About this clone: The sample contains more than one DNA sequence encoding this CDR3. The rearrangement joins TRBV28 to TRBJ2-7; D is uncertain. The CDR3 runs to 10 residues. V was shortened by 6 bases and J by 3 bases, with 3 bases between the two germline ends. Germline CDR1 and CDR2: MDHEN and SYDVKM. This chain's CDR3 is CASSDYEQYF. DNA for the CDR3: TGTGCCAGCAGCGACTACGAGCAGTACTTC.

This sequence joins TRBV11-2 and TRBJ2-7; the match to TRBD2 covers 7 bases. The germline CDR1 and CDR2 sequences are SGHAT and FQNNGV. The CDR3 totals 15 residues. With V trimmed by 3 bases and J by 2 bases, 7 bases remained unmatched. The CDR3 loop is CASSFEGGSPYEQYF. CDR3 DNA sequence: TGTGCCAGCAGCTTTGAGGGAGGGAGCCCCTACGAGCAGTACTTC.

In nucleotides, the CDR3 is TGTGCCAGCAGTTGGCAGAGACAGGACCCCTATGGCTACACCTTC. It is translated as CASSWQRQDPYGYTF. The chain couples TRBV27 to TRBJ1-2; possibly TRBD1 for D (6 bases). Germline V gives CDR1 MNHEY, CDR2 SMNVEV (reference sequence). V was shortened by 4 bases and J by 4 bases, with 16 bases between the two germline ends. The CDR3 length is 15 residues.

The V and J genes are TRBV19 and TRBJ2-7; the D is unclear. Germline V gene sequence: CDR1 LNHDA, CDR2 SQIVND (reference sequence). CDR3 length: 14 residues. The germline V and J ends were trimmed by 3 bases and 1 base, with 10 bases remaining between them. CDR3 sequence (DNA): TGTGCCAGTAGTATGCACCAGCCTTCCTACGAGCAGTACTTC. Translated: CASSMHQPSYEQYF.

The rearrangement uses TRBV5-8 and TRBJ2-7; no clear D gene. In germline, CDR1 is SGHTS, CDR2 YDEGEE. V lost 3 bases and J 7 bases, leaving 11 bases between the germline ends. There are 12 residues in the CDR3. CDR3 sequence reads: CASSWWDGEQYF. CDR3 nucleotide sequence: TGTGCCAGCAGCTGGTGGGATGGAGAGCAGTACTTC.

The V gene is TRBV11-2, the J gene TRBJ2-5, with a weak D call TRBD2 (6 bases). The CDR3 totals 15 residues. The germline V gene encodes CDR1 SGHAT and CDR2 FQNNGV. With 1 base removed from V and 4 bases from J, the gap between germline ends came to 13 bases. CDR3 nucleotides: TGTGCCAGCAGCTTAGGAGGGGTAGCGGCAGAGACCCAGTACTTC. Protein product: CASSLGGVAAETQYF. The whole variable domain, remainder taken from reference TRBV11-2 and TRBJ2-5, is EAGVAQSPRYKIIEKRQSVAFWCNPISGHATLYWYQQILGQGPKLLIQFQNNGVVDDSQLPKDRFSAERLKGVDSTLKIQPAKLEDSAVYLCASSLGGVAAETQYFGPGTRLLVL.